This T cell receptor beta chain was found in a study of T cell responses to AZD1222 COVID-19 vaccine. Study information: Pooling of second doses given at about 4 or about 12 weeks was done. General study points: Close to half of all spike-specific TCRs reportedly target regions of the variants that are unmutated. A mostly white British donor set with more females was recruited, and clonal diversity was possibly underestimated.

As concerns this clone: The antigen is not known.

TCRdb keeps only in-frame clones here, not all; method: immunoSEQ multiplex PCR. The sample shows 80,000 to 90,000 clones, 90% of them seen only once. The germline V gene has CDR1 LNHDA and CDR2 SQIVND (reference sequence). The CDR3 has 13 residues. The V end lost 8 bases, the J end lost 1 base, and 10 bases lay between the germline ends. The gene calls are TRBV19 and TRBJ2-3; D is tentatively TRBD1 or TRBD2 (6 bases each). The sequence came from an adult in good health. The sample consisted of peripheral blood, taken on day 0 of AZD1222 vaccination. CDR3 in amino acids: CASWRGGTDTQYF. Here the CDR3 DNA reads TGTGCCAGTTGGAGGGGGGGCACAGATACGCAGTATTTT.